The 15 T cell receptor beta chains below come from one sample, sequenced in a study of CD4+ T cells in melanoma. Only in-frame clones appear in the TCRdb table, and some are missing; sequencing was by immunoSEQ multiplex PCR. The data contain about 10,000 clones, approximately 67% of them singletons. The specimen was cells from a culture (not recorded whether cultured in vitro). These receptors were obtained from a human donor with melanoma.

Only a few counts were recorded for this clone. The gene calls are TRBV10-3 and TRBJ1-1; 10 bases agree with TRBD1. Germline lookup yields CDR1 ENHRY and CDR2 SYGVKD. This CDR3 has 16 residues. The J segment lost 3 bases and the V segment lost 2 bases, leaving 6 bases of the junction unmatched. The CDR3, as DNA: TGTGCCATCAGTGAGCCCTCCGGGACAGGGGACACTGAAGCTTTCTTT. Translation gives CAISEPSGTGDTEAFF.

The V gene is TRBV10-3, the J gene TRBJ1-1; weak D call: TRBD1 (5 bases). The CDR3 totals 13 residues. Trimming left V 7 bases short and J 6 bases short, with 15 bases between. Germline values: CDR1 ENHRY, CDR2 SYGVKD. This chain's CDR3 is CAIKGQGGAEAFF. The CDR3 nucleotides read TGTGCCATCAAGGGCCAGGGTGGCGCTGAAGCTTTCTTT.

This rearrangement joins TRBV6-5 to TRBJ1-5; D gene uncertain. Trimming shortened V by 6 bases and J by 6 bases, and 12 bases separated the two germline ends. CDR3 length: 13 amino acids. Germline V gene lookup returns CDR1 MNHEY and CDR2 SVGAGI. The CDR3 here is CASRPTWSQPQHF. CDR3 in DNA: TGTGCCAGCAGGCCTACCTGGAGTCAGCCCCAGCATTTT.

For this clone: Other DNA sequences within the sample encode an identical CDR3. V and J are TRBV7-3 and TRBJ1-1; D is possibly TRBD1 (6 bases). CDR1 and CDR2 from the germline V gene are SGHTA and FQGTGA. Trimming pared 0 bases from V and 2 bases from J, leaving 7 bases between. This CDR3 is built from 14 residues. The CDR3 here is CASSLTGGNTEAFF. The DNA of the CDR3 is TGTGCCAGCAGCTTAACAGGGGGAAACACTGAAGCTTTCTTT.

This clone was counted once. The V and J genes are TRBV18 and TRBJ1-2; no reliable D call. The CDR3 consists of 13 residues. Germline CDR1 KGHSH, CDR2 LQKENI. Deletions cut 3 bases from V and 1 base from J, with 6 bases between. In DNA form, the CDR3 reads TGTGCCAGCTCACCTGGGGATAACTATGGCTACACCTTC. It yields the protein CASSPGDNYGYTF.

V and J are TRBV5-1 and TRBJ1-2, with TRBD1 identical over 7 bases. The germline V gene has CDR1 SGHRS and CDR2 YFSETQ. The CDR3 contains 16 residues. J lost 4 bases, V lost 4 bases, and 13 bases had no gene match. In nucleotides, the CDR3 is TGCGCCAGCAGCATACTATCCCAGGGGGTCGGCTATGGCTACACCTTC. Its translation: CASSILSQGVGYGYTF.

This clone was seen a few times. The chain recombines TRBV30 with TRBJ2-7; the match to TRBD2 covers 9 bases. The junction had 12 bases not matched to a gene; V was cut back by 5 bases and J by 4 bases. Per the germline V gene, CDR1 is GTSNPN and CDR2 is SVGIG (reference sequence). The CDR3 consists of 15 residues. The CDR3 protein is CAWGWGLAGRYEQYF. The CDR3 DNA is TGTGCCTGGGGCTGGGGGCTAGCGGGGCGGTACGAGCAGTACTTC.

CDR3 in amino acids: CASSVDRTGKANYGYTF. The CDR3 nucleotides are TGTGCCAGCAGCGTAGATAGGACAGGGAAAGCTAACTATGGCTACACCTTC. V and J are TRBV9 and TRBJ1-2; 8 nucleotides agree with TRBD1. Trimming took 0 bases from V and 0 from J; bases not matched to a gene: 7. Germline V gives CDR1 SGDLS, CDR2 YYNGEE. The CDR3 runs to 17 residues.

The rearrangement joins TRBV29-1 to TRBJ2-5; TRBD2 agrees at 7 bases. Trimming at V came to 3 bases and at J to 0 bases, leaving 4 bases not matched to a gene. This CDR3 has 14 residues. Germline CDR1 reads SQVTM; CDR2 reads ANQGSEA. This chain's CDR3 is CSVDPGLHQETQYF. For the CDR3, the DNA is TGCAGCGTTGACCCGGGACTACACCAAGAGACCCAGTACTTC.

The rearrangement links TRBV7-9 to TRBJ1-1; a weak D match, TRBD1 (5 bases). The CDR3 is 14 amino acids. CDR1 is SEHNR and CDR2 is FQNEAQ in the germline V gene (reference sequence). Trimming removed 3 bases from V and 1 base from J, with 9 bases in between. The CDR3 loop reads CASSLRGTNTEAFF. The CDR3 DNA is TGTGCCAGCAGCTTGCGGGGCACGAACACTGAAGCTTTCTTT. The full variable domain, its missing parts supplied by reference TRBV7-9 and TRBJ1-1, is DTGVSQNPRHKITKRGQNVTFRCDPISEHNRLYWYRQTLGQGPEFLTYFQNEAQLEKSRLLSDRFSAERPKGSFSTLEIQRTEQGDSAMYLCASSLRGTNTEAFFGQGTRLTVV.

This clone was seen more than once but under ten times. The V gene is TRBV2, the J gene TRBJ1-6, with 8 bases fitting TRBD1. The CDR3 sequence is 13 residues long. The germline CDR1 and CDR2 sequences are SNHLY and FYNNEI. The trim removed 7 bases at V and 7 bases at J, leaving 3 bases unmatched. The CDR3 coding sequence is TGTGCCAGCAAGGACAGGGTAAATTCACCCCTCCACTTT. Translated: CASKDRVNSPLHF.

This clone has a handful of counts. This chain joins TRBV10-3 and TRBJ1-1; possibly TRBD1 for D (6 bases). Germline CDR1 is ENHRY and CDR2 is SYGVKD. The CDR3 runs to 12 residues. Deletions cut 5 bases from V and 7 bases from J, with 11 bases between. This CDR3 is CAISKPDSEAFF. DNA of the CDR3: TGTGCCATCAGTAAACCGGACAGTGAAGCTTTCTTT.

This chain links TRBV5-1 with TRBJ2-3; weak D call: TRBD1 (5 bases). The CDR3 runs to 15 residues. V was cut by 1 base and J by 2 bases, with 11 bases left in between. Looked up from germline, CDR1 is SGHRS and CDR2 is YFSETQ. CDR3 protein: CASSLFGRATDTQYF. The DNA for the CDR3 is TGCGCCAGCAGCTTGTTTGGCAGGGCCACAGATACGCAGTATTTT.

For this clone: A junction end diverges from the germline sequence, so it may reflect a read error. The chain joins TRBV2 to TRBJ2-7, with D perhaps matching TRBD1 (6 bases). This CDR3 comprises 12 residues. The germline gives CDR1 SNHLY, CDR2 FYNNEI. CDR3 bases: TGTGCCAGCCGTGAGGGGGTCTACGAGCAGTACTTC. This encodes CASREGVYEQYF.

This chain connects TRBV7-3 to TRBJ2-5; a possible D gene is TRBD1 (6 bases). Deletions cut 4 bases from V and 4 bases from J, with 13 bases between. The CDR3 is made up of 14 amino acids. Germline V gene sequence: CDR1 SGHTA, CDR2 FQGTGA. Written as DNA, the CDR3 is TGTGCCAGCAGCTCTATTGACAGGCCAGAGACCCAGTACTTC. Amino acid sequence: CASSSIDRPETQYF.